This T cell receptor beta chain emerged from a study of shared clonotypes between healthy human individuals. This clone was picked up one time. TCRdb's table, derived via immunoSEQ multiplex PCR, lists solely in-frame clones and lacks some. The sample carries around 640,000 clones, about 95% recorded once. Terminally differentiated effector memory CD45RA+ cells were excluded from the naive CD8 cells, which were CD45RO-negative and positively selected for CCR7. CDR1 and CDR2 from the germline V gene are SGDLS and YYNGEE. The CDR3 extends over 14 amino acids. V lost 4 bases to trimming and J lost 2 bases, with 12 bases between them.

The receptor was isolated from a woman aged 30 to 39 in good health. Sequenced sample: naive CD8+ T cells sorted from blood. The chain combines TRBV9 with TRBJ2-5; D not certain. CDR3 nucleotide sequence: TGTGCCAGCAGCTGCGATCCGGGTCAAGAGACCCAGTACTTC. This sequence encodes CASSCDPGQETQYF.